The next 20 T cell receptor beta chains were all read from a single sample in a study of cytomegalovirus exposure and HLA in healthy donors. 13 Jbeta primers and 60 Vbeta primers were used for the PCR. Profiling relied on immunoSEQ multiplex PCR, and the TCRdb table lists in-frame clones only, not all of them. The sample holds around 110,000 clones, less than 85% seen once. Material for sequencing was PBMCs. Every receptor here comes from a man between 60 and 70 years old in good health and CMV-seronegative.

The J gene is TRBJ1-1, the V gene TRBV6-6; 7 bases are a match to TRBD1. There are 14 residues in the CDR3. The germline V gene has CDR1 MNHNY and CDR2 SVGAGI (reference sequence). The trim removed 2 bases at V and 1 base at J, leaving 1 base unmatched. CDR3 sequence (DNA): TGTGCCAGCAGTTACGCAGGGGGGAACACTGAAGCTTTCTTT. It encodes CASSYAGGNTEAFF.

V and J are TRBV5-1 and TRBJ1-1; no definite D call. The germline gives CDR1 SGHRS, CDR2 YFSETQ. Trimming took 5 bases from V and 0 from J, leaving 17 bases between them. The CDR3 spans 16 residues. The CDR3 here is CASRASIGSMNTEAFF. In DNA form, the CDR3 reads TGCGCCAGCAGAGCGAGCATCGGGTCGATGAACACTGAAGCTTTCTTT.

This chain links TRBV7-2 with TRBJ2-3; 10 bases map to TRBD1. Germline-derived CDR1 and CDR2 are SGHTA and FQGNSA. The CDR3 extends over 14 amino acids. J was trimmed by 4 bases and V by 5 bases; bases with no gene match: 3. The CDR3 reads CASSRQGAADTQYF. CDR3 nucleotide sequence: TGTGCCAGCAGCCGACAGGGGGCAGCAGATACGCAGTATTTT.

The rearrangement links TRBV5-1 to TRBJ1-5, with 9 positions matching TRBD1. Germline V CDR1 and CDR2: SGHRS, YFSETQ. V lost 2 bases to trimming and J lost 5 bases; unmatched junction nucleotides: 2. The CDR3 runs to 14 residues. The CDR3 coding sequence is TGCGCCAGCAGCTTCACAGGGGGCGATCAGCCCCAGCATTTT. This translates into CASSFTGGDQPQHF.

The chain uses TRBV5-1 and TRBJ1-1; 7 bases map to TRBD1. The V and J ends lost 4 bases and 10 bases, in that order; junction bases with no gene match: 10. Germline V CDR1 and CDR2: SGHRS, YFSETQ. The CDR3 runs 13 residues. CDR3: CASSNNPTGAAFF. In DNA, the CDR3 is TGCGCCAGCAGCAATAACCCTACAGGGGCAGCTTTCTTT.

The rearrangement joins TRBV28 to TRBJ2-5, with 13 nucleotides matching TRBD2. The germline V gene encodes CDR1 MDHEN and CDR2 SYDVKM. The V segment lost 9 bases and the J segment 1 base; nucleotides outside the gene matches: 5. This CDR3 comprises 15 residues. The CDR3 DNA reads TGTGCCAGTACCGGACTAGCGGGGGCCCAAGAGACCCAGTACTTC. It yields the protein CASTGLAGAQETQYF.

Regarding this clone: Different DNA sequences within this sample yield the same CDR3. V usage is TRBV6-1 and J usage is TRBJ2-3; tentative D call: TRBD2 (6 bases). Germline loops: CDR1 MNHNS, CDR2 SASEGT. The CDR3 has 12 residues. Trimming pared 7 bases from V and 6 bases from J, leaving 11 bases between. The CDR3 spells CASMLSGDTQYF. As DNA, the CDR3 is TGTGCCAGCATGTTAAGCGGGGATACGCAGTATTTT.

The chain recombines TRBV18 with TRBJ2-4; D gene unclear. V was pared by 5 bases and J by 1 base, with 12 bases between. Germline V gene lookup returns CDR1 KGHSH and CDR2 LQKENI. The length of the CDR3 is 15 residues. CDR3 sequence reads: CASSSTLTAKNIQYF. CDR3 in DNA: TGTGCCAGCTCATCGACTTTGACGGCCAAAAACATTCAGTACTTC.

This rearrangement joins TRBV7-9 to TRBJ2-1; D is ambiguous. V lost 8 bases, J lost 6 bases, and 11 bases lay in between. The CDR3 has 12 amino acids. Germline lookup yields CDR1 SEHNR and CDR2 FQNEAQ (reference sequence). The CDR3 region has the DNA TGTGCCAGCGCCTCGGAGTTCAATGAGCAGTTCTTC. Amino acid sequence: CASASEFNEQFF.

CDR3 region: CASSLTGTTEAFF. DNA of the CDR3: TGTGCCAGCAGCCTGACAGGGACGACTGAAGCTTTCTTT. This chain joins TRBV7-2 and TRBJ1-1; 7 bases are a match to TRBD1. After removal of 5 bases from V and 5 bases from J, the junction contained 5 bases not matched to a gene. The CDR3 contains 13 residues. CDR1 is SGHTA, CDR2 FQGNSA, per germline.

This chain links TRBV5-6 with TRBJ1-4; 7 nucleotides align to TRBD1. The CDR3 covers 18 residues. Trimming at V came to 4 bases and at J to 1 base, leaving 13 bases not matched to a gene. Germline V gene data show CDR1 as SGHDT and CDR2 as YYEEEE. The CDR3 loop reads CASSKRTGNFRTNEKLFF. CDR3 DNA: TGTGCCAGCAGCAAACGGACAGGTAACTTCCGAACTAATGAAAAACTGTTTTTT.

V is TRBV9 and J is TRBJ1-1, with D hard to call. This CDR3 has 17 residues. Germline V gene sequence: CDR1 SGDLS, CDR2 YYNGEE. V lost 0 bases and J 0 bases, leaving 15 bases between the germline ends. The CDR3 region is CASSVGSQSQLNTEAFF. The CDR3 nucleotides read TGTGCCAGCAGCGTAGGATCGCAGTCGCAACTGAACACTGAAGCTTTCTTT.

The rearrangement uses TRBV2 and TRBJ1-4; TRBD1 matches at 7 bases. CDR1 and CDR2 (germline): SNHLY, FYNNEI. The CDR3 runs 15 residues. V shed 8 bases, J shed 0 bases, and the junction held 6 bases outside the gene matches. CDR3 DNA sequence: TGTGCCAGCTGGAAACAGGGGTCAACTAATGAAAAACTGTTTTTT. It translates to CASWKQGSTNEKLFF.

The rearrangement links TRBV9 to TRBJ2-7; tentative D call: TRBD1 (6 bases). V lost 0 bases, J lost 3 bases, and 13 bases lay in between. The germline V gene has CDR1 SGDLS and CDR2 YYNGEE. This CDR3 has 15 residues. CDR3: CASSVGDRTVYEQYF. The CDR3 nucleotides are TGTGCCAGCAGCGTAGGGGACCGGACAGTCTACGAGCAGTACTTC. Full variable domain (rest looked up from reference TRBV9 and TRBJ2-7): DSGVTQTPKHLITATGQRVTLRCSPRSGDLSVYWYQQSLDQGLQFLIQYYNGEERAKGNILERFSAQQFPDLHSELNLSSLELGDSALYFCASSVGDRTVYEQYFGPGTRLTVT.

The genes are TRBV7-9 and TRBJ2-5, with 10 bases identical to TRBD2. The germline CDR1 and CDR2 sequences are SEHNR and FQNEAQ (reference sequence). The J segment lost 5 bases and the V segment lost 5 bases, leaving 11 bases of the junction unmatched. The CDR3 sequence is 16 residues long. Here the CDR3 reads CASSLYGTSEGETQYF. CDR3 nucleotides: TGTGCCAGCAGCCTATACGGGACTAGCGAAGGGGAGACCCAGTACTTC.

The V call is TRBV5-4, the J call TRBJ2-5, with a possible D match to TRBD2 (6 bases). Trimming left V 2 bases short and J 3 bases short, with 11 bases between. Germline CDR1 SGHNT, CDR2 YYREEE (reference sequence). The CDR3 is made up of 14 amino acids. CDR3 amino acids: CASSFGGTEETQYF. CDR3 DNA: TGTGCCAGCAGCTTTGGCGGGACCGAAGAGACCCAGTACTTC.

The rearrangement uses TRBV2 and TRBJ1-3; 8 nucleotides line up with TRBD1. The CDR3 is made up of 14 amino acids. Germline CDR1 is SNHLY and CDR2 is FYNNEI. V dropped 7 bases and J dropped 6; count of bases not matched to a gene: 8. The CDR3 loop reads CASTTAGGSNTIYF. The CDR3 region has the DNA TGTGCCAGCACCACGGCAGGGGGCTCAAACACCATATATTTT. Full variable domain (remainder filled in from reference TRBV2 and TRBJ1-3): EPEVTQTPSHQVTQMGQEVILRCVPISNHLYFYWYRQILGQKVEFLVSFYNNEISEKSEIFDDQFSVERPDGSNFTLKIRSTKLEDSAMYFCASTTAGGSNTIYFGEGSWLTVV.

The table lists this clone with a count of one. V usage is TRBV5-4 and J usage is TRBJ1-6; D perhaps matches TRBD1 (5 bases). V dropped 7 bases and J dropped 5 bases, with 16 bases sitting between them. Per germline, CDR1 SGHNT and CDR2 YYREEE (reference sequence). The CDR3 has 15 amino acids. CDR3 residues: CASARQGSDNSPLHF. The CDR3 bases are TGTGCCAGCGCCCGTCAGGGAAGCGATAATTCACCCCTCCACTTT.

The chain employs TRBV2 and TRBJ2-2; unclear D gene. V was cut by 8 bases and J by 0 bases, with 7 bases left in between. Germline V gene lookup returns CDR1 SNHLY and CDR2 FYNNEI. There are 13 residues in the CDR3. The CDR3 DNA follows: TGTGCCAGCTACAAAACGAACACCGGGGAGCTGTTTTTT. Protein sequence: CASYKTNTGELFF.

The chain is built from TRBV2 and TRBJ2-2; maybe TRBD2 (5 bases). The CDR3 has 13 amino acids. V lost 7 bases to trimming and J lost 7 bases, with 13 bases between them. The V gene's germline CDR1 is SNHLY and CDR2 FYNNEI. This CDR3 is CASISGYVGELFF. The CDR3 bases are TGTGCCAGCATTTCGGGGTACGTCGGGGAGCTGTTTTTT. Filled out from reference TRBV2 and TRBJ2-2, the complete variable domain reads EPEVTQTPSHQVTQMGQEVILRCVPISNHLYFYWYRQILGQKVEFLVSFYNNEISEKSEIFDDQFSVERPDGSNFTLKIRSTKLEDSAMYFCASISGYVGELFFGEGSRLTVL.